Shown below are 2 T cell receptor beta chains from a single sample sequenced in a study of CD39 and CD103 CD8 tumor-infiltrating T cells (dated by TCRdb to the late 2010s). The receptor library was made with the immunoSEQ multiplex PCR assay. Here the immuneACCESS table is served through TCRdb, limited to in-frame sequences with V and J called. Missing clones are a known gap in these copies; in checked studies unresolved V genes cover under half, and the rest lacks a known reason. In all, the sample holds around 4,300 clones, and about 66% of those were seen once. The ten largest clones add up to approximately 12% of the sample. Sequences were obtained from CD8+ T cells sorted from blood. Taken with the paper, the label for cell subset or site translates to: total memory CD8 T cells (CD45RA-CCR7+/-) from blood or uninvolved lymph node. These receptors were collected from a human donor with head and neck squamous cell carcinoma.

J is TRBJ2-2 and V is TRBV7-8; 13 bases agree with TRBD2. V was pared by 4 bases and J by 4 bases, with 3 bases of the junction left unmatched. The germline CDR1 and CDR2 sequences are SGHVS and FQNEAQ. This CDR3 comprises 16 residues. In DNA, the CDR3 is TGTGCCAGCAGCTCGGGACTAGCGGGGACCACCGGGGAGCTGTTTTTT. Protein product: CASSSGLAGTTGELFF.

This chain joins TRBV6-5 and TRBJ2-2; D is unclear. Germline values: CDR1 MNHEY, CDR2 SVGAGI. Trimming removed 2 bases at V and 3 bases at J, with 10 bases between. This CDR3 is 15 amino acids long. The chain's CDR3 is CASSYVAGDTGELFF. DNA of the CDR3: TGTGCCAGCAGTTACGTAGCCGGCGACACCGGGGAGCTGTTTTTT.